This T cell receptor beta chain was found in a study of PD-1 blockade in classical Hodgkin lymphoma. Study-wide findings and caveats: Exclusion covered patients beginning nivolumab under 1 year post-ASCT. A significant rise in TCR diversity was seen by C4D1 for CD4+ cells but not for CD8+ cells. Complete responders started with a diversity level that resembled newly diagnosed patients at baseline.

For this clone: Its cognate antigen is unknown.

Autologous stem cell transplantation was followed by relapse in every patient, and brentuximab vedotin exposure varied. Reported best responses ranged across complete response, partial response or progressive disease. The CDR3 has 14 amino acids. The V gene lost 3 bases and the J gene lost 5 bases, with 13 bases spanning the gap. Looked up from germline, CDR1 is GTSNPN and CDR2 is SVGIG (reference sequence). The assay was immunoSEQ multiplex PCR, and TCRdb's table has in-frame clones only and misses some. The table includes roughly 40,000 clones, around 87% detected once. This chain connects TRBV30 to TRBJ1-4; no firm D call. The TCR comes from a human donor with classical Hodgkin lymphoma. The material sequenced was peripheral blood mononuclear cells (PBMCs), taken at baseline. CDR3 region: CAWSTGRLNEKLFF. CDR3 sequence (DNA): TGTGCCTGGAGCACCGGGAGGTTGAATGAAAAACTGTTTTTT.